These 5 T cell receptor beta chains share one sample of origin, sequenced in a study of blood T cell repertoires in COVID-19. Assay: immunoSEQ multiplex PCR; the TCRdb copy retains only in-frame clones and omits some. The table includes 130,000 to 150,000 clones, approximately 86% detected once. Sequencing was carried out using peripheral blood. The receptors derive from a woman aged 45-60 years with acute or convalescent COVID-19.

The chain employs TRBV6-1 and TRBJ1-2, with no clear D. V lost 2 bases and J lost 6, with 16 bases in between. This CDR3 has 15 amino acids. Germline lookup yields CDR1 MNHNS and CDR2 SASEGT. The CDR3 is CASSESLLRADGYTF. CDR3 bases: TGTGCCAGCAGTGAAAGTCTTTTGAGGGCTGATGGCTACACCTTC.

This clone was recorded once. This rearrangement joins TRBV29-1 to TRBJ1-1; no clear D gene. V gave up 2 bases and J gave up 3 bases, with 7 bases separating them. There are 12 residues in the CDR3. In germline, CDR1 is SQVTM, CDR2 ANQGSEA. The CDR3 is CSVELRDTEAFF. The CDR3 nucleotides are TGCAGCGTTGAACTTCGGGACACTGAAGCTTTCTTT.

This rearrangement joins TRBV6-5 to TRBJ2-7, with D possibly being TRBD1 (6 bases). The CDR3 extends over 13 amino acids. V was clipped by 6 bases and J by 7 bases, with 16 bases between them. In germline, CDR1 is MNHEY, CDR2 SVGAGI. CDR3 residues: CASRWTDPREQYF. DNA for the CDR3: TGTGCCAGCAGGTGGACAGATCCGAGAGAGCAGTACTTC.

The V gene is TRBV18, the J gene TRBJ2-3, with D maybe TRBD2 (6 bases). The V end lost 3 bases, the J end lost 2 bases, and 18 bases lay between the germline ends. CDR1 is KGHSH, CDR2 LQKENI, per germline. The CDR3 sequence is 17 residues long. The CDR3 DNA reads as TGTGCCAGCTCACCCCTCCCGGTGGAGGGGACCACAGATACGCAGTATTTT. Protein sequence: CASSPLPVEGTTDTQYF.

A note on this clone: It is likely a read error, because the conserved phenylalanine at the end of the CDR3 is missing. Because the CDR3's place on the DNA is in doubt, the DNA is left out and the CDR3 is given as listed by TCRdb. This chain links TRBV12-3 or TRBV12-4 with TRBJ1-1; the DNA was not used to check the table's D call, TRBD1. With termini counted, the CDR3 has 11 amino acids. CDR3: CASSFRDSSFL.